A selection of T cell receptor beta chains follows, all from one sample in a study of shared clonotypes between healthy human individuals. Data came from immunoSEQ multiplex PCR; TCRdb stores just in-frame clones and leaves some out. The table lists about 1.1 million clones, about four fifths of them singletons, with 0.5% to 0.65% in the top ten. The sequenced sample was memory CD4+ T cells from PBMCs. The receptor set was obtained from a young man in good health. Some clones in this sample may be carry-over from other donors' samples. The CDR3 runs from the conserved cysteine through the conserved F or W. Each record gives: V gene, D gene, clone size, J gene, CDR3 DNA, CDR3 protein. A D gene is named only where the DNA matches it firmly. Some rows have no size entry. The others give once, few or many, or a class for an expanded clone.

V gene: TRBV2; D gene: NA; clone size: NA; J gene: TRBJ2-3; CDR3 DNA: TGTGCCAGGCCGGGGACTCCTTACACAGATACGCAGTATTTT; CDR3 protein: CARPGTPYTDTQYF
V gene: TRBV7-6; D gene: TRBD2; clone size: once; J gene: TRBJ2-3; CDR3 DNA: TGTGCCAGCAGCTTAGGTCTAGCGGATTACACAGATACGCAGTATTTT; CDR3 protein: CASSLGLADYTDTQYF
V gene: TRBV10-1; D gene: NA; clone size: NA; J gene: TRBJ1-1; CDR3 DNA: TGCGCCAGCGGGCCAGGAGCCATGAACACTGAAGCTTTCTTT; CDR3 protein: CASGPGAMNTEAFF
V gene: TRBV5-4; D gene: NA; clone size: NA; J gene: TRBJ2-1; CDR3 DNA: TGTGCCAGCAGCGGCGGGACAGCGAGGGAGCAGTTCTTC; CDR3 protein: CASSGGTAREQFF
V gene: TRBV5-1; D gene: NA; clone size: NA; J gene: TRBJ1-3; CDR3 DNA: TGCGCCAGCAGCCCCGGGGGACCTGGAAACACCATATATTTT; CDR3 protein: CASSPGGPGNTIYF
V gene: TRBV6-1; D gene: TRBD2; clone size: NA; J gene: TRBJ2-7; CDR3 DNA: TGTGCCAGCAGTGAGGCTAGCGGGCCCTACGAGCAGTACTTC; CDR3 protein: CASSEASGPYEQYF
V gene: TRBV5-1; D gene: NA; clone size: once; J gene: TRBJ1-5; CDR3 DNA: TGCGCCAGCAGCGCCGGTGGCAGCAATCAGCCCCAGCATTTT; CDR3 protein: CASSAGGSNQPQHF
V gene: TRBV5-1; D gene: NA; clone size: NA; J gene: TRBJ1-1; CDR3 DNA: TGCGCCAGCAGCTTGGTGGTGAGGCTTGGGGGGTCGAGTAACACTGAAGCTTTCTTT; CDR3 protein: CASSLVVRLGGSSNTEAFF
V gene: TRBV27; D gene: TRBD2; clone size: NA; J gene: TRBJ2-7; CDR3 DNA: TGTGCCAGCAGATCTACTAGCGGAATAATCTACGAGCAGTACTTC; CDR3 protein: CASRSTSGIIYEQYF
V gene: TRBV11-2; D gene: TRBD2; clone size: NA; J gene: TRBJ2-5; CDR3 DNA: TGTGCCAGCAGCTCCGACGGGAGGCCCCAAGAGACCCAGTACTTC; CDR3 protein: CASSSDGRPQETQYF
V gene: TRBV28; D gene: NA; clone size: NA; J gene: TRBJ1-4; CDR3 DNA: TGTGCCACCAAGATGGATGAAAAACTGTTTTTT; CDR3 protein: CATKMDEKLFF
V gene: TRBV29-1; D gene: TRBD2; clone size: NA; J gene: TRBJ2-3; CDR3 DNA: TGCAGCGTCGCCCAGAGAGTTAGCGGGTCCCTCGGTACGCAGTATTTT; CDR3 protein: CSVAQRVSGSLGTQYF
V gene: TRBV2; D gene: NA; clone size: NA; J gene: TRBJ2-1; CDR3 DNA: TGTGCCAGCAGTGAATTATGGGGCGGGGAGCAGTTCTTC; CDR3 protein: CASSELWGGEQFF
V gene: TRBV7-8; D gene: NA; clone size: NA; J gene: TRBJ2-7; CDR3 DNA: TGTGCCAGCAGCGGACGAGGTGCGGGGGCGTACGAGCAGTACTTC; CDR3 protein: CASSGRGAGAYEQYF
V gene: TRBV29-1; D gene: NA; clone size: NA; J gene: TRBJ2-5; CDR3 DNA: TGCAGCGCGGGGTGGGGGCAAGAGACCCAGTACTTC; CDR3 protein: CSAGWGQETQYF
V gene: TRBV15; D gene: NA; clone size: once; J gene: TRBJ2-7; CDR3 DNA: TGTGCCACCAGCAGAACTCCCGGCGAGCAGTACTTC; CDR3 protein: CATSRTPGEQYF
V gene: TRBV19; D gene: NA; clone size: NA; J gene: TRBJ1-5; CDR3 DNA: TGTGCCAGTAGTATTGGGTTAGGCAATCAGCCCCAGCATTTT; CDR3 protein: CASSIGLGNQPQHF
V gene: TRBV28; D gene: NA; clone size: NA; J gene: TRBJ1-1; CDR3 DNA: TGTGCCAGCAGTACAACAGTGAACACTGAAGCTTTCTTT; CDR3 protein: CASSTTVNTEAFF
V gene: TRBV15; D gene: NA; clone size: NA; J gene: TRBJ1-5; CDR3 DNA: TGTGCCACCAGCAGAGATCCGGATCAGCCCCAGCATTTT; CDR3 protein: CATSRDPDQPQHF
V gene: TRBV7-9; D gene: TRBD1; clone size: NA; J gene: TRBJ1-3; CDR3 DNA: TGTGCCAGCAGCTGGGACAGCCACGGAAACACCATATATTTT; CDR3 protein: CASSWDSHGNTIYF
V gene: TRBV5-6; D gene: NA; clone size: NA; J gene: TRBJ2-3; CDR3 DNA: TGTGCCAGCCGGGGGACTTTATACACAGATACGCAGTATTTT; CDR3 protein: CASRGTLYTDTQYF
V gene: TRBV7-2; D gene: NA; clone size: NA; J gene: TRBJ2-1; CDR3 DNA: TGTGCCAGCAGCTCTCAATCAGCCAGTGAGCAGTTCTTC; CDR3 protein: CASSSQSASEQFF
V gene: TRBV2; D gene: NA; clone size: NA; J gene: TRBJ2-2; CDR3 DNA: TGTGCCAGCACCTTTATCGGGGGACCGTCCACCGGGGAGCTGTTTTTT; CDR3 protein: CASTFIGGPSTGELFF
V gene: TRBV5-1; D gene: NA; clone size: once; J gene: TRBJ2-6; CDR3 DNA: TGCGCCAGCAACGACGGCACTGGGGCCAACGTCCTGACTTTC; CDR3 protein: CASNDGTGANVLTF
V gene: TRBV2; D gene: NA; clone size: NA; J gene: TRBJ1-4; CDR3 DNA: TGTGCCAGCACTCGAGTTCCGAATGAAAAACTGTTTTTT; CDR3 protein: CASTRVPNEKLFF
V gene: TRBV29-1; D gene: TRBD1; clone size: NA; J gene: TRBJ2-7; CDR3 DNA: TGCAGCGTTGCCTATTACGGGACAGGTCCTATCGAGCAGTACTTC; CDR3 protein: CSVAYYGTGPIEQYF
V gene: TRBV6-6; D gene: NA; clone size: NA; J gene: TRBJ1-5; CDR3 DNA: TGTGCCAGCAGTCAGTCTAATTTGGATCAGCCCCAGCATTTT; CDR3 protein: CASSQSNLDQPQHF
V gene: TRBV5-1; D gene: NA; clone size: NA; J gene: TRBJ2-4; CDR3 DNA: TGCGCCAGCAGCTTACGGGCCACCCAGAAAAACATTCAGTACTTC; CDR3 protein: CASSLRATQKNIQYF
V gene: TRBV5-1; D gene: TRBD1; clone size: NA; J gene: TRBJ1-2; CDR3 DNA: TGCGCCAGCACCGGGACAGGGGGCGCCGGCTATGGCTACACCTTC; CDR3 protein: CASTGTGGAGYGYTF
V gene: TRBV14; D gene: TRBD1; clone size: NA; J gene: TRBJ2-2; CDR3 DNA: TGTGCCAGCAGCCGGGACAGCAACACCGGGGAGCTGTTTTTT; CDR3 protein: CASSRDSNTGELFF
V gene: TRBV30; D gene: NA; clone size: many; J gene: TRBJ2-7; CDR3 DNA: TGTGCCTGGAGTATGGGGCAGTGGGACGAGCAGTACTTC; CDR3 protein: CAWSMGQWDEQYF
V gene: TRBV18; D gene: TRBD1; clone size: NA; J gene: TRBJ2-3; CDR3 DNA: TGTGCCAGCTCACGGACAGGGGCAGATACGCAGTATTTT; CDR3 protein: CASSRTGADTQYF
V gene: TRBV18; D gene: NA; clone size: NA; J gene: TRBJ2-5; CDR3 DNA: TGTGCCAGCTCACCACCTGGCGGTGAGACCCAGTACTTC; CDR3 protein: CASSPPGGETQYF
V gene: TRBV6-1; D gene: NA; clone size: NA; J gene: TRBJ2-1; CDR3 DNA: TGTGCCAGCAGTGGCGCCAGGCGGGCGGATTACAATGAGCAGTTCTTC; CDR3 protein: CASSGARRADYNEQFF
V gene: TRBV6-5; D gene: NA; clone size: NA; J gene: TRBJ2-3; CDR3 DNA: TGTGCCAGCAGCCTGGCAGGGAGTAGCACAGATACGCAGTATTTT; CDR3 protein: CASSLAGSSTDTQYF
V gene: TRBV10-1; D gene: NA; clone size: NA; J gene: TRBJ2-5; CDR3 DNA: TGCGCCAGCAGTGAGTTTCTTAGGGCCTTGGGGGAGACCCAGTACTTC; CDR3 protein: CASSEFLRALGETQYF
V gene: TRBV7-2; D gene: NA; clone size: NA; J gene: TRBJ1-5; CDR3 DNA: TGTGCCAGCAGCTTAGTGGGGGCAGACAATCAGCCCCAGCATTTT; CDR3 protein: CASSLVGADNQPQHF
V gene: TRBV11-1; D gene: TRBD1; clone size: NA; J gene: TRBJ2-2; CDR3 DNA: TGTGCCAGCAGCCGGGACAGTTCGAACACCGGGGAGCTGTTTTTT; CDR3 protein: CASSRDSSNTGELFF
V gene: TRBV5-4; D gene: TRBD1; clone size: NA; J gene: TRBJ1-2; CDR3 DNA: TGTGCCAGCAGCACTGGACAGGGGGTGGTTGGCTACACCTTC; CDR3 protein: CASSTGQGVVGYTF
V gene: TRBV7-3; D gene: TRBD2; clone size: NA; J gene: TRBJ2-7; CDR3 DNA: TGTGCCATGACAACCTCTAGCGGACCTTCCTACGAGCAGTACTTC; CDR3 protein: CAMTTSSGPSYEQYF
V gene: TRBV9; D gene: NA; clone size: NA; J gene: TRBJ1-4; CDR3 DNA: TGTGCCAGCAGCGTAGGAATCGGGGCCCCAACTAATGAAAAACTGTTTTTT; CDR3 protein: CASSVGIGAPTNEKLFF